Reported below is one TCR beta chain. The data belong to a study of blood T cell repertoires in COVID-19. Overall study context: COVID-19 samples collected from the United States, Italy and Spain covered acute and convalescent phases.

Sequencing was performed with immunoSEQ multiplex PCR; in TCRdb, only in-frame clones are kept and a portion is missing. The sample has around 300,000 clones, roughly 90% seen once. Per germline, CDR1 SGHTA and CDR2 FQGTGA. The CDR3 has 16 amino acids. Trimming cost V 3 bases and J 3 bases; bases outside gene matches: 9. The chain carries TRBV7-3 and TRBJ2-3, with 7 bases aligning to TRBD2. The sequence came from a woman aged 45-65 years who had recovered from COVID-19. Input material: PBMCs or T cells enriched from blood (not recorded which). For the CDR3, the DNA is TGTGCCAGCAGCTTTCTTGCGGGAGAAGGGACAGATACGCAGTATTTT. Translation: CASSFLAGEGTDTQYF.